This T cell receptor (beta chain) was captured by sequencing in a study of cytomegalovirus exposure and HLA in healthy donors. Study outcomes and limitations: As confirmed in vitro, a few CMV-associated chains were specific for CMV antigens.

In this sample, this clone turned up once. The antigen is undetermined. This CDR3 spans 14 amino acids. Germline V gene sequence: CDR1 SNHLY, CDR2 FYNNEI. Trimming removed 2 bases at V and 7 bases at J, with 15 bases between. PCR primers comprised 60 Vbeta and 13 Jbeta primers. Some clones are missing from TCRdb's copy, which holds only in-frame ones; the method was immunoSEQ multiplex PCR. The table has some 180,000 clones, roughly 80% seen once. The source material was PBMCs. The source of this sequence is a male donor in good health and CMV-seronegative. V usage is TRBV2 and J usage is TRBJ2-7; weak D call: TRBD2 (6 bases). This CDR3 reads CASSENGGTGEQYF. CDR3 nucleotide sequence: TGTGCCAGCAGTGAAAACGGGGGTACGGGAGAGCAGTACTTC.